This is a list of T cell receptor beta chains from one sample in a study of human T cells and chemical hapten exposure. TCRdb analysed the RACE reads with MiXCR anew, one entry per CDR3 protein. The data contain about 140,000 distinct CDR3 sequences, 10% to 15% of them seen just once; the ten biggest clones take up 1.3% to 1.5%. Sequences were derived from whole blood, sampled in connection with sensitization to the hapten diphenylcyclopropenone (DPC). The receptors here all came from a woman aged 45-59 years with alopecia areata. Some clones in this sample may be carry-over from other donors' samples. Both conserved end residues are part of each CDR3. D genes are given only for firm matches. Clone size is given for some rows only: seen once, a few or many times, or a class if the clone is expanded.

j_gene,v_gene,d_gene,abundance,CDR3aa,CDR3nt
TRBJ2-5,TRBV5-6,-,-,CASSLRRSLPQETQYF,TGTGCCAGCAGCTTGAGGCGTAGTCTTCCCCAAGAGACCCAGTACTTC
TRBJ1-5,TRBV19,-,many,CASSERNNQPQHF,TGTGCCAGTAGTGAGAGGAACAATCAGCCCCAGCATTTT
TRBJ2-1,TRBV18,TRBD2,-,CASSPSGTEQFF,TGTGCCAGCTCCCCCAGCGGGACGGAGCAGTTCTTC
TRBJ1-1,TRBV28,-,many,CASSPSLRANTEAFF,TGTGCCAGCAGCCCTTCGCTCAGGGCAAACACTGAAGCTTTCTTT
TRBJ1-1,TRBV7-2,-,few,CASSQRGVDTEAFF,TGTGCCAGCAGCCAGAGGGGGGTTGACACTGAAGCTTTCTTT
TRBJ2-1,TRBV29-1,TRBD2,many,CSVEDWSGSINEQFF,TGCAGCGTTGAAGATTGGAGCGGGAGTATTAATGAGCAGTTCTTC
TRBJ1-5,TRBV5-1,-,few,CASSTGVSNQPQHF,TGCGCCAGCAGCACGGGAGTTAGCAATCAGCCCCAGCATTTT
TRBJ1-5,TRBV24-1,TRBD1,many,CATSDQGQGGQPQHF,TGTGCCACCAGTGACCAGGGACAGGGTGGTCAGCCCCAGCATTTT
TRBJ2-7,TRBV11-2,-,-,CASSLTTGLEQYF,TGTGCCAGCAGCCTTACCACCGGGCTCGAGCAGTACTTC
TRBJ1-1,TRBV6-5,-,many,CARVGREAEAFF,TGTGCCAGAGTCGGAAGGGAGGCTGAAGCTTTCTTT
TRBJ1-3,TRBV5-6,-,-,CASSSDRRYSGNTIYF,TGTGCCAGCAGCTCTGACAGACGTTACTCTGGAAACACCATATATTTT
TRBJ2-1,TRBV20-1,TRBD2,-,CSADSLAGFSYNEQFF,TGCAGTGCTGACTCTCTAGCGGGATTCAGCTACAATGAGCAGTTCTTC
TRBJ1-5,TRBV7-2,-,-,CASSYQRGNQPQHF,TGTGCCAGCAGCTATCAGAGAGGCAATCAGCCCCAGCATTTT
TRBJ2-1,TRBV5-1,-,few,CASASRGGAGNEQFF,TGCGCCAGCGCTAGCCGTGGGGGCGCAGGCAATGAGCAGTTCTTC
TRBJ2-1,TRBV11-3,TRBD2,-,CASSFLAGGPLRYEQFF,TGTGCCAGCAGCTTTCTAGCGGGAGGGCCGCTAAGGTATGAGCAGTTCTTC
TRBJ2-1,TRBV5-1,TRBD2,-,CASSLAPSGRAYNEQFF,TGCGCCAGCAGCTTGGCGCCTAGCGGGAGGGCGTACAATGAGCAGTTCTTC
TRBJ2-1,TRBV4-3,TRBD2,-,CASSQDRLAGVEQFF,TGCGCCAGCAGCCAAGACCGACTAGCGGGAGTTGAGCAGTTCTTC
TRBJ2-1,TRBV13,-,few,CASSVSSSYNEQFF,TGTGCCAGCAGCGTCTCGAGCTCCTACAATGAGCAGTTCTTC
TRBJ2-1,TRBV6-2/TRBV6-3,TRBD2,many,CASSEGLAGGEQFF,TGTGCCAGCAGTGAAGGACTAGCGGGAGGGGAGCAGTTCTTC
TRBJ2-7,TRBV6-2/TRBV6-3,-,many,CASSNGGAGNEQYF,TGTGCCAGCAGCAATGGCGGCGCGGGGAACGAGCAGTACTTC
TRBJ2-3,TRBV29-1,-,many,CSVVTTGTLDTQYF,TGCAGCGTCGTAACAACAGGGACCTTAGATACGCAGTATTTT
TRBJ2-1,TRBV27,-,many,CASSFGPISYNEQFF,TGTGCCAGCAGTTTTGGCCCTATCTCCTACAATGAGCAGTTCTTC
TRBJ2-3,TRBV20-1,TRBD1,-,CSASSGPGQGDADTQYF,TGCAGTGCTAGCTCCGGGCCAGGACAGGGGGACGCAGATACGCAGTATTTT
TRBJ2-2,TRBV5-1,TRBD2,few,CASSWGTSGRGTNTGELFF,TGCGCCAGCAGCTGGGGGACTAGCGGGAGGGGAACGAACACCGGGGAGCTGTTTTTT
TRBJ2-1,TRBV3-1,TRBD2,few,CASSQETSGANEQFF,TGTGCCAGCAGCCAAGAGACTAGCGGGGCCAATGAGCAGTTCTTC
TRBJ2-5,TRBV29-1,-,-,CSVSGVETQYF,TGCAGCGTCAGCGGAGTGGAGACCCAGTACTTC
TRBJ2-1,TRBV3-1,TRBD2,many,CASRKLAGDSYEQFF,TGTGCCAGCAGGAAACTAGCGGGAGATTCCTATGAGCAGTTCTTC
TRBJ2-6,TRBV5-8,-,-,CASSLAATLLSGANVLTF,TGTGCCAGCAGCTTGGCCGCCACCCTCCTCTCTGGGGCCAACGTCCTGACTTTC
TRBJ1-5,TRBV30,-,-,CAWSIGFGYDQPQHF,TGTGCCTGGAGTATAGGGTTTGGGTATGACCAGCCCCAGCATTTT
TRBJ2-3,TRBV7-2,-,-,CASSLRPAGTTEDTQYF,TGTGCCAGCAGCCTTAGACCTGCTGGGACCACAGAGGATACGCAGTATTTT
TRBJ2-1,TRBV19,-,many,CASSISWAVLYNEQFF,TGTGCCAGTAGTATAAGTTGGGCGGTTCTCTACAATGAGCAGTTCTTC
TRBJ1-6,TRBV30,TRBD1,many,CAWSGVGQGYNSPLHF,TGTGCCTGGAGCGGTGTGGGACAGGGGTATAATTCACCCCTCCACTTT
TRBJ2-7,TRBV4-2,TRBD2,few,CASSQVRPLAGGKEMLFGQYF,TGTGCCAGCAGCCAAGTTCGTCCCCTAGCGGGAGGAAAGGAGATGTTATTTGGGCAGTACTTC
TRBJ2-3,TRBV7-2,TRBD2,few,CASSLGLAGHTDTQYF,TGTGCCAGCAGCTTGGGACTAGCGGGTCACACAGATACGCAGTATTTT
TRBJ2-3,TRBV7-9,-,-,CASSRVSAGTDTQYF,TGTGCCAGCAGCCGCGTCTCGGCGGGCACAGATACGCAGTATTTT
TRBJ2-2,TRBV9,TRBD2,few,CASSSSGRSTGELFF,TGTGCCAGCAGCTCTAGCGGGAGGAGCACCGGGGAGCTGTTTTTT